The clone carrying this T cell receptor beta chain was recorded a few times. Its antigen is unknown. The time point was: longitudinal time-point 3. Unsorted libraries were prepared from 2 million PBMCs that had been stored at -80 C. The record originates from a study of neurological immune-mediated disorders. Study observations and caveats: None of the CDR3 amino acid sequences of expanded clones recurred across subjects, suggesting private repertoires in all groups.

TCRdb re-called the 5' RACE reads through MiXCR, storing one row per CDR3 protein. The table has tens of thousands of distinct CDR3 sequences, roughly 7.7% seen once. J was trimmed by 5 bases and V by 5 bases; bases with no gene match: 5. CDR1 and CDR2 (germline): SGHTS, YDEGEE. There are 15 residues in the CDR3. This clonotype was sampled from a woman in her forties in good health. Sequenced sample: PBMCs. This chain joins TRBV5-8 and TRBJ2-1; TRBD2 agrees at 12 bases. CDR3 sequence: CASRPLAGGHNEQFF. Here the CDR3 DNA reads TGTGCCAGCAGACCACTAGCGGGAGGCCACAATGAGCAGTTCTTC.